The 25 T cell receptor beta chains reported below all come from one sample, sequenced in a study of blood T cells in healthy people across ages. Alongside a J-beta primer mix, a sample-barcoded 5' primer served in a second PCR lasting roughly 6 to 11 cycles. TCRdb redid the calling of the 5' RACE reads with MiXCR, one entry per CDR3 protein. The table lists approximately 830,000 distinct CDR3 sequences, around 68% of them singletons, with 28% in the top ten. Sequenced: blood. These receptors all stem from a man in his thirties or forties in good health.

V usage is TRBV5-1 and J usage is TRBJ1-2, with D uncertain. Per the germline V gene, CDR1 is SGHRS and CDR2 is YFSETQ. CDR3 length: 13 amino acids. V was trimmed by 3 bases and J by 4 bases, leaving 10 bases between them. CDR3 sequence: CASSSGKVYGYTF. CDR3 nucleotides: TGCGCCAGCAGCTCAGGAAAAGTCTATGGCTACACCTTC.

This clonotype was detected a few times. The chain carries TRBV5-1 and TRBJ2-3; 7 nucleotides match TRBD2. Trimming cost V 5 bases and J 4 bases; bases outside gene matches: 10. There are 15 residues in the CDR3. Germline CDR1 reads SGHRS; CDR2 reads YFSETQ. CDR3 sequence reads: CASRAGLSGADTQYF. The CDR3 DNA reads as TGCGCCAGCAGAGCGGGACTCTCGGGCGCAGATACGCAGTATTTT. The whole variable domain, remainder taken from reference TRBV5-1 and TRBJ2-3, is KAGVTQTPRYLIKTRGQQVTLSCSPISGHRSVSWYQQTPGQGLQFLFEYFSETQRNKGNFPGRFSGRQFSNSRSEMNVSTLELGDSALYLCASRAGLSGADTQYFGPGTRLTVL.

This clonotype has only a few counts. The rearrangement joins TRBV20-1 to TRBJ2-7, with a weak D call TRBD2 (5 bases). Trimming cost V 6 bases and J 6 bases, with 21 bases left between them. The CDR3 loop spans 14 amino acids. The V gene's germline CDR1 is DFQATT and CDR2 SNEGSKA (reference sequence). CDR3 region: CSASRPAVVGEQYF. The DNA of the CDR3 is TGCAGTGCCAGCCGCCCAGCGGTCGTGGGCGAGCAGTACTTC.

The rearrangement uses TRBV11-3 and TRBJ2-2; D is undetermined. The CDR3 extends over 14 amino acids. V was trimmed by 0 bases and J by 3 bases, leaving 5 bases between them. Germline V gives CDR1 SGHNT, CDR2 YENEEA. In DNA, the CDR3 is TGTGCCAGCAGCTTAGACCCATACACCGGGGAGCTGTTTTTT. Protein sequence: CASSLDPYTGELFF.

Regarding this clonotype: The junction departs from germline at one end; a sequencing error may be responsible. The V and J genes are TRBV27 and TRBJ2-3; the D gene could be TRBD1 or TRBD2 (6 bases each). This CDR3 spans 16 amino acids. CDR1 MNHEY and CDR2 SMNVEV come from the germline V gene (reference sequence). The DNA of the CDR3 is TGTGCCAGCAGTGCTCGGGGGCCCCTGAGCACGGATACGCAGTATTTT. It codes for CASSARGPLSTDTQYF.

The rearrangement links TRBV10-3 to TRBJ2-7; TRBD2 matches at 7 bases. The trim removed 8 bases at V and 7 bases at J, leaving 11 bases unmatched. The CDR3 is made up of 13 amino acids. Germline lookup yields CDR1 ENHRY and CDR2 SYGVKD. CDR3 residues: CAIGGGLGGEQYF. The CDR3 coding sequence is TGTGCCATCGGGGGGGGTCTCGGTGGGGAGCAGTACTTC.

The V call is TRBV10-3, the J call TRBJ1-2; 8 bases are shared with TRBD1. The CDR3 sequence is 14 residues long. Per germline, CDR1 ENHRY and CDR2 SYGVKD. V was clipped by 6 bases and J by 4 bases; unmatched bases: 7. CDR3 region: CAIRGDRMAYGYTF. DNA of the CDR3: TGTGCCATCAGGGGGGACAGGATGGCCTATGGCTACACCTTC.

The J gene is TRBJ2-3, the V gene TRBV10-3; the D gene is possibly TRBD2 (6 bases). Trimming left V 9 bases short and J 4 bases short, with 11 bases between. The CDR3 sequence is 12 residues long. From germline, CDR1 is ENHRY and CDR2 SYGVKD. In DNA form, the CDR3 reads TGTGCCATAAGATCTAGCGCAGATACGCAGTATTTT. Translated: CAIRSSADTQYF.

This clonotype was observed at least ten times. The chain combines TRBV20-1 with TRBJ1-6; possibly TRBD1 for D (5 bases). Germline V gives CDR1 DFQATT, CDR2 SNEGSKA (reference sequence). V was trimmed by 0 bases and J by 7 bases, leaving 10 bases between them. This CDR3 has 14 amino acids. The CDR3 DNA is TGCAGTGCTAGAGACGGGGGGGAGAATTCACCCCTCCACTTT. Its translation is CSARDGGENSPLHF.

Many counts were recorded for this clonotype. The chain employs TRBV28 and TRBJ2-7; the D is unclear. Germline V gives CDR1 MDHEN, CDR2 SYDVKM. This CDR3 region has 12 residues. Trimming removed 2 bases from V and 0 bases from J, with 2 bases in between. The CDR3 loop is CASSLISYEQYF. CDR3 coding DNA: TGTGCCAGCAGTTTAATCTCCTACGAGCAGTACTTC.

The rearrangement uses TRBV13 and TRBJ2-7, with D tentatively TRBD2 (5 bases). The CDR3 length is 15 residues. V shed 0 bases and J shed 6 bases, with 15 bases lying between them. The germline V gene has CDR1 PRHDT and CDR2 FYEKMQ (reference sequence). The DNA of the CDR3 is TGTGCCAGCAGCTTAGGGACTAAGGCTATCTCCGAGCAGTACTTC. Translated, it gives CASSLGTKAISEQYF.

This sequence joins TRBV6-2 or TRBV6-3 and TRBJ1-1, with D uncertain. Trimming removed 2 bases at V and 3 bases at J, with 4 bases between. The CDR3 runs 12 residues. Germline CDR1 MNHEY, CDR2 SVGEGT. In nucleotides, the CDR3 is TGTGCCAGCAGTTACGGGTACACTGAAGCTTTCTTT. Residues: CASSYGYTEAFF.

On this clonotype itself: At one of its ends the junction is not consistent with the germline gene, which may arise from a read error. J is TRBJ2-7 and V is TRBV7-2; 12 bases are shared with TRBD2. Germline V gene data show CDR1 as SGHTA and CDR2 as FQGNSA. This CDR3 region has 13 residues. CDR3 region: CASSSGLAGPLHF. The CDR3 DNA reads TGTGCCAGCAGCTCCGGACTAGCGGGGCCCCTTCACTTC.

This clonotype occurred a few times. This sequence joins TRBV29-1 and TRBJ2-7, with D possibly being TRBD1 (6 bases). The V end lost 3 bases, the J end lost 4 bases, and 10 bases lay between the germline ends. The CDR3 length is 12 residues. CDR1 and CDR2 (germline): SQVTM, ANQGSEA. The CDR3 nucleotides read TGCAGCGTTGAGGGACAAGATTACGAGCAGTACTTC. Residues: CSVEGQDYEQYF.

This clonotype turned up a few times. V and J are TRBV18 and TRBJ2-1; D is unclear. Trimming removed 5 bases from V and 8 bases from J, with 7 bases in between. Germline CDR1 reads KGHSH; CDR2 reads LQKENI. This CDR3 has 11 amino acids. The CDR3 spells CASSSGHEQFF. The CDR3 DNA follows: TGTGCCAGCTCAAGTGGCCATGAGCAGTTCTTC.

The V call is TRBV5-1, the J call TRBJ2-7; D not certain. V lost 4 bases and J lost 0, with 11 bases in between. Looked up from germline, CDR1 is SGHRS and CDR2 is YFSETQ. The length of the CDR3 is 14 residues. The CDR3 reads CASSQNAGSYEQYF. CDR3 coding DNA: TGCGCCAGCAGCCAAAACGCCGGCTCCTACGAGCAGTACTTC.

The V and J genes are TRBV6-5 and TRBJ2-5, with D possibly TRBD1 on 5 matching bases. Germline values: CDR1 MNHEY, CDR2 SVGAGI. V dropped 3 bases and J dropped 4 bases, with 12 bases sitting between them. This CDR3 is built from 14 residues. The CDR3 reads CASSYTGTAETQYF. CDR3 DNA sequence: TGTGCCAGCAGTTATACAGGCACAGCAGAGACCCAGTACTTC.

The V call is TRBV29-1, the J call TRBJ2-7; 9 nucleotides line up with TRBD1. Trimming cost V 6 bases and J 2 bases; bases outside gene matches: 23. There are 19 residues in the CDR3. Per the germline V gene, CDR1 is SQVTM and CDR2 is ANQGSEA. The CDR3 region has the DNA TGCAGCGTCCAAGGGGGTGATGAGTTGGGACAGGGTTCGGCCTACGAGCAGTACTTC. Its translation is CSVQGGDELGQGSAYEQYF.

This clonotype was seen a single time. The V gene is TRBV9, the J gene TRBJ2-1, with D uncertain. Per germline, CDR1 SGDLS and CDR2 YYNGEE. The V gene lost 0 bases and the J gene lost 9 bases, with 16 bases spanning the gap. This CDR3 region has 15 residues. The CDR3 reads CASSVATARPGEQFF. CDR3 DNA sequence: TGTGCCAGCAGCGTAGCTACTGCCCGGCCCGGTGAGCAGTTCTTC.

This clonotype was detected a few times. The J gene is TRBJ2-1, the V gene TRBV10-3; D ambiguous. V lost 6 bases and J lost 0, with 12 bases in between. CDR3 length equals 15 residues. Looked up from germline, CDR1 is ENHRY and CDR2 is SYGVKD. CDR3 sequence reads: CAISWTVSSYNEQFF. The DNA of the CDR3 is TGTGCCATCAGCTGGACGGTGAGCTCCTACAATGAGCAGTTCTTC.

This clonotype has only one observation. The rearrangement joins TRBV7-3 to TRBJ2-4, with TRBD2 matching 8 bases. Matching the DNA end better, TRBJ2-5 makes the J call doubtful. CDR3 size: 16 residues. Germline V gene data show CDR1 as SGHTA and CDR2 as FQGTGA. This CDR3 reads CASSFAGGVSQETQYF. The CDR3 DNA reads as TGTGCCAGCAGCTTTGCCGGGGGGGTCAGCCAAGAGACCCAGTACTTC.

The V call is TRBV14, the J call TRBJ1-1; D is ambiguous. V dropped 2 bases and J dropped 2 bases, with 6 bases sitting between them. Germline loops: CDR1 SGHDN, CDR2 FVKESK. There are 13 residues in the CDR3. CDR3 sequence: CASSQNLNTEAFF. In nucleotides, the CDR3 is TGTGCCAGCAGCCAAAACTTAAACACTGAAGCTTTCTTT.

This clonotype has at least ten counts. V usage is TRBV7-2 and J usage is TRBJ1-2; no clear D. V lost 3 bases to trimming and J lost 1 base, with 6 bases between them. The CDR3 consists of 13 residues. Germline CDR1 reads SGHTA; CDR2 reads FQGNSA. The CDR3 loop reads CASSFSGNYGYTF. CDR3 in DNA: TGTGCCAGCAGCTTTTCGGGTAACTATGGCTACACCTTC.

The V and J genes are TRBV5-5 and TRBJ1-2; D not certain. CDR3 length: 16 amino acids. Trimming shortened V by 0 bases and J by 5 bases, and 17 bases separated the two germline ends. CDR1 and CDR2 from the germline V gene are SGHKS and YYEKEE (reference sequence). The CDR3 loop is CASSLGLWAGRYGYTF. In nucleotides, the CDR3 is TGTGCCAGCAGCTTGGGTCTATGGGCGGGGAGATATGGCTACACCTTC.

This clonotype was seen a handful of times. J is TRBJ2-1 and V is TRBV5-1; TRBD1 agrees at 7 bases. Losses at the gene ends were 1 base for V and 6 bases for J; bases not matched to a gene: 7. Germline loops: CDR1 SGHRS, CDR2 YFSETQ. CDR3 size: 15 residues. The CDR3 DNA reads as TGCGCCAGCAGCTTGAGGGGGACAGTCATCAATGAGCAGTTCTTC. This codes for CASSLRGTVINEQFF.